A selection of T cell receptor beta chains follows, all from one sample in a study of monozygotic twins with cystic fibrosis. Measured with immunoSEQ multiplex PCR; TCRdb has only the in-frame clones, and not every one. The profile covers about 11,000 clones, with around 95% appearing a single time and approximately 0.8% taken by the ten largest. The sequenced sample was blood. These receptor sequences come from a boy aged 5-17 years with cystic fibrosis. CDR3s include the opening cysteine and the closing phenylalanine or tryptophan. D genes are given only for firm matches.

V gene	D gene	CDR3 length	J gene	CDR3 DNA	CDR3 protein
TRBV6-6	TRBD2	13	TRBJ2-7	TGTGCCAGCAGACTGCGGGAGTCTTACGAGCAGTACTTC	CASRLRESYEQYF
TRBV5-1	-	15	TRBJ2-7	TGCGCCAGCAGCTTGGACGGAGAAAGGGCCTACGAGCAGTACTTC	CASSLDGERAYEQYF
TRBV7-2	TRBD1	13	TRBJ1-1	TGTGCCAGCAGCTTCTACAGGGGGCGCGAAGCTTTCTTT	CASSFYRGREAFF
TRBV21-1	-	13	TRBJ2-1	TGTGCCAGCAGCAGTAGTGGCAGGGGGTGGCAGTTCTTC	CASSSSGRGWQFF
TRBV27	TRBD1	17	TRBJ1-1	TGTGCCAGCAGACAACTCCGGTCACAGGGGGCTGGGTTGGAAGCTTTCTTT	CASRQLRSQGAGLEAFF
TRBV4-1	-	13	TRBJ2-7	TGCGCCAGCAGCCTGGGACTGAGCTACGAGCAGTACTTC	CASSLGLSYEQYF
TRBV7-9	-	16	TRBJ2-7	TGTGCCAGCAGCTTCGGTATAGGGGGGCTATCCTACGAGCAGTACTTC	CASSFGIGGLSYEQYF
TRBV6-1	TRBD2	15	TRBJ2-7	TGTGCCAGCAGTGAAGAGAGCGGGGGGCCCTACGAGCAGTACTTC	CASSEESGGPYEQYF
TRBV7-6	-	18	TRBJ2-2	TGTGCCAGCAGCTTAGTTCCGGGGGCTGGGACAGCCATCGGGGAGCTGTTTTTT	CASSLVPGAGTAIGELFF
TRBV7-3	-	15	TRBJ1-1	TGTGCCAGCAGCTTAATGGGGGGCTCGGGCACTGAAGCTTTCTTT	CASSLMGGSGTEAFF